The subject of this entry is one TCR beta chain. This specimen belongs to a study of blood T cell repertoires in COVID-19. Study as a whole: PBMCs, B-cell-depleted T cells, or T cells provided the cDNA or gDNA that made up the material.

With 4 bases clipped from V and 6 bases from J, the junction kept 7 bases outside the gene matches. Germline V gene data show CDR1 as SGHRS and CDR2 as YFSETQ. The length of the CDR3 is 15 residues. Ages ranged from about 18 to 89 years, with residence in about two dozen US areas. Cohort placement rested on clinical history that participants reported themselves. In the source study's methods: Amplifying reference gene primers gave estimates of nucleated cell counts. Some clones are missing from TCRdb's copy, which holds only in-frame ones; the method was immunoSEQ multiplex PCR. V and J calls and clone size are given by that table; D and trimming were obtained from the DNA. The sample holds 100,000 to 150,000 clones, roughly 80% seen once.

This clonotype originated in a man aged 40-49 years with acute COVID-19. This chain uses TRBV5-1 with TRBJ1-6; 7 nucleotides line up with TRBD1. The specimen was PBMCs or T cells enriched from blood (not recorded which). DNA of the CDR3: TGCGCCAGCAGCGACAGGACAGGCCTTAATTCACCCCTCCACTTT. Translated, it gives CASSDRTGLNSPLHF.